The 22 T cell receptor beta chains listed next were all sequenced from one sample in a study of shared T cell receptors in the human thymus. Method: immunoSEQ multiplex PCR; TCRdb's copy keeps in-frame clones and lacks some. This sample yields hundreds of thousands of clones, of which 88% are seen a single time; about 0.01% belongs to the top ten. The same data also contributed to another study, on human thymus T cells.

Sample: thymocytes. These receptors were obtained from a boy under two years old with a congenital heart defect.

The rearrangement uses TRBV6-5 and TRBJ2-4, with D possibly matching TRBD1 (6 bases). The CDR3 totals 14 residues. Germline CDR1 and CDR2: MNHEY and SVGAGI. V lost 6 bases and J lost 2, with 11 bases in between. As DNA, the CDR3 is TGTGCCAGCAGCCCACAGGGAACCAAAAACATTCAGTACTTC. Translated: CASSPQGTKNIQYF.

J is TRBJ2-7 and V is TRBV25-1; tentatively, D is TRBD2 (6 bases). Per germline, CDR1 MGHDK and CDR2 SYGVNS. The V end was cut by 2 bases, the J end by 1 base, with 12 bases between. The CDR3 has 15 residues. For the CDR3, the DNA is TGTGCCAGCAGTGAAGGGGGGAGAGTTTCCTACGAGCAGTACTTC. It is translated as CASSEGGRVSYEQYF.

This chain uses TRBV25-1 with TRBJ2-7, with 8 bases aligning to TRBD2. The germline V gene has CDR1 MGHDK and CDR2 SYGVNS. CDR3 length equals 16 residues. Trimming removed 8 bases from V and 6 bases from J; junction bases left unmatched: 18. The CDR3: CASERGGRTRHSEQYF. The CDR3 DNA is TGTGCCAGCGAGCGGGGCGGGAGGACGAGGCACTCCGAGCAGTACTTC.

V usage is TRBV5-1 and J usage is TRBJ2-2; the match to TRBD2 covers 8 bases. The CDR3 totals 17 residues. V trimming: 0 bases; J trimming: 0 bases; junction bases outside the gene matches: 4. Germline V lookup: CDR1 SGHRS, CDR2 YFSETQ. The DNA of the CDR3 is TGCGCCAGCAGCTTGGAGAGTAGCGGGGCGAACACCGGGGAGCTGTTTTTT. Its protein product is CASSLESSGANTGELFF.

The chain uses TRBV7-3 and TRBJ1-1; 12 positions match TRBD1. The V gene end was trimmed by 1 base and the J gene end by 4 bases; junction bases not matched to a gene: 13. The V gene's germline CDR1 is SGHTA and CDR2 FQGTGA. The CDR3 extends over 19 amino acids. The CDR3 DNA sequence: TGTGCCAGCAGCTTAATGAAGATAGGGACAGGGGGCCGGAGCACTGAAGCTTTCTTT. Its translation: CASSLMKIGTGGRSTEAFF.

This clone was seen only once. CDR3 region: CASSLGHAYEQYF. CDR3 nucleotides: TGCGCCAGCAGCCTGGGACATGCCTACGAGCAGTACTTC. This chain connects TRBV5-1 to TRBJ2-7; tentatively, D is TRBD1 (6 bases). The V gene lost 4 bases and the J gene lost 2 bases, with 10 bases spanning the gap. The CDR3 is 13 amino acids. Germline V lookup: CDR1 SGHRS, CDR2 YFSETQ.

The chain couples TRBV19 to TRBJ1-5; D unresolved. From germline, CDR1 is LNHDA and CDR2 SQIVND (reference sequence). The CDR3 runs to 16 residues. With 6 bases removed from V and 5 bases from J, the gap between germline ends came to 20 bases. The CDR3 spells CASRSGDDFWHQPQHF. DNA of the CDR3: TGTGCCAGTAGGTCCGGGGATGATTTTTGGCATCAGCCCCAGCATTTT.

V is TRBV9 and J is TRBJ2-1; TRBD1 might be the D (6 bases). The CDR3 runs 13 residues. CDR1 is SGDLS, CDR2 YYNGEE, per germline. The germline V and J ends were trimmed by 7 bases and 6 bases, with 14 bases remaining between them. CDR3: CASGTGWFNEQFF. CDR3 DNA sequence: TGTGCCAGCGGTACAGGGTGGTTCAATGAGCAGTTCTTC.

The rearrangement links TRBV29-1 to TRBJ1-2, with D perhaps matching TRBD1 (5 bases). This CDR3 spans 15 amino acids. CDR1 and CDR2 (germline): SQVTM, ANQGSEA. V was trimmed by 3 bases and J by 3 bases, leaving 17 bases between them. The DNA of the CDR3 is TGCAGCGTTGACGACAGAACCCGGGTAGACTATGGCTACACCTTC. Translation gives CSVDDRTRVDYGYTF.

This sequence joins TRBV19 and TRBJ2-5; a possible D gene is TRBD1 (6 bases). The V and J ends lost 5 bases and 2 bases respectively, with 15 bases between them. The CDR3 length is 15 residues. Germline loops: CDR1 LNHDA, CDR2 SQIVND (reference sequence). The CDR3 DNA reads as TGTGCCAGTAGTCCCACCTGGACAGTACAAGAGACCCAGTACTTC. It encodes CASSPTWTVQETQYF.

The V call is TRBV4-1, the J call TRBJ1-5; possible D gene TRBD1, 5 bases. The germline V gene encodes CDR1 MGHRA and CDR2 YSYEKL. Between the trimmed V and J ends, which lost 0 bases and 5 bases, there was a span of 11 bases. This CDR3 is 15 amino acids long. The CDR3 region is CASSQDIQGYQPQHF. The CDR3 DNA reads TGCGCCAGCAGCCAAGATATCCAGGGCTATCAGCCCCAGCATTTT.

This chain's CDR3 is CASSYPQGTAYGYTF. CDR3 nucleotide sequence: TGTGCCAGCAGTTACCCCCAGGGGACGGCCTATGGCTACACCTTC. V gene TRBV6-6 combines with J gene TRBJ1-2, with D perhaps TRBD1 (6 bases). Between the trimmed V and J ends, which lost 2 bases and 4 bases, there was a span of 14 bases. The CDR3 loop spans 15 amino acids. Germline V gives CDR1 MNHNY, CDR2 SVGAGI (reference sequence).

Only one count was recorded for this clone. V is TRBV4-3 and J is TRBJ2-2, with TRBD2 matching over 8 bases. Germline trimming cut 1 base from V and 1 base from J; bases unmatched to any gene: 2. This CDR3 has 16 residues. Germline values: CDR1 LGHNA, CDR2 YSLEER. CDR3 nucleotide sequence: TGCGCCAGCAGCCAAGCGGGGGGGCGGAACACCGGGGAGCTGTTTTTT. As protein: CASSQAGGRNTGELFF.

In DNA form, the CDR3 reads TGTGCCAGCAGCTTGGGAGGGCCCACTGAAGCTTTCTTT. This encodes CASSLGGPTEAFF. The chain has TRBV5-6 and TRBJ1-1; no clear D. Germline values: CDR1 SGHDT, CDR2 YYEEEE. This CDR3 has 13 amino acids. V lost 0 bases and J lost 4, with 7 bases in between.

This clone was detected only once. The gene calls are TRBV28 and TRBJ1-5; D uncertain. The V end was cut by 3 bases, the J end by 3 bases, with 18 bases between. The CDR3 is made up of 17 amino acids. CDR1 and CDR2 from the germline V gene are MDHEN and SYDVKM. The CDR3 loop is CASSFDTPRVYNQPQHF. The CDR3 nucleotides are TGTGCCAGCAGTTTCGACACACCGCGCGTTTACAATCAGCCCCAGCATTTT.

The chain carries TRBV14 and TRBJ2-6; D is possibly TRBD1 (7 bases). In germline, CDR1 is SGHDN, CDR2 FVKESK. V dropped 6 bases and J dropped 2 bases, with 17 bases sitting between them. This CDR3 region has 17 residues. The CDR3 loop reads CASSRRGTATGANVLTF. CDR3 coding DNA: TGTGCCAGCAGTAGGAGGGGGACAGCGACTGGGGCCAACGTCCTGACTTTC.

The chain has TRBV30 and TRBJ1-5; D may be TRBD1 (6 bases). V lost 1 base, J lost 0 bases, and 10 bases lay in between. CDR3 length: 15 amino acids. CDR1 GTSNPN and CDR2 SVGIG come from the germline V gene (reference sequence). The chain's CDR3 is CAWSGGQSSNQPQHF. CDR3 DNA: TGTGCCTGGAGTGGCGGACAGAGTAGCAATCAGCCCCAGCATTTT.

The gene calls are TRBV21-1 and TRBJ2-3; the D call in the table, TRBD2, was not verified against the DNA. TRBV21-1 is classified as a pseudogene. The CDR3 covers 17 residues. This CDR3 is CASSKEWGLAAGDTQYF. The CDR3 DNA is TGTGCCAGCAGCAAAGAGTGGGGACTAGCCGCGGGAGATACGCAGTATTTT.

The CDR3, as DNA: TGTGCCAGCAGTTACTCGTGGGGGGACAATGAGCAGTTCTTC. Translation: CASSYSWGDNEQFF. The chain is built from TRBV6-5 and TRBJ2-1; D is possibly TRBD2 (6 bases). Germline loops: CDR1 MNHEY, CDR2 SVGAGI. Deletions cut 0 bases from V and 5 bases from J, with 8 bases between. The CDR3 covers 14 residues.

This chain uses TRBV14 with TRBJ1-3; TRBD1 might be the D (5 bases). The germline V gene encodes CDR1 SGHDN and CDR2 FVKESK. V shed 0 bases and J shed 11 bases, with 23 bases lying between them. The CDR3 extends over 17 amino acids. CDR3 in amino acids: CASSQDPRRGLLFPIYF. The CDR3 nucleotides read TGTGCCAGCAGCCAAGATCCTCGGAGGGGACTTTTGTTCCCCATATATTTT.

This sequence joins TRBV12-5 and TRBJ1-5; 9 bases match TRBD1. Unmatched junction bases numbered 3, after V lost 6 bases and J lost 6 bases. CDR3 size: 13 residues. CDR1 is LGHNT, CDR2 FRNRAP, per germline. CDR3 sequence: CASGQGASQPQHF. The DNA for the CDR3 is TGTGCTAGTGGACAGGGGGCCTCTCAGCCCCAGCATTTT.

The CDR3 nucleotides are TGTGCCAGCAGCTTGACTGGGACAGGGACGAATTATGGCTACACCTTC. Its translation is CASSLTGTGTNYGYTF. The chain is built from TRBV5-6 and TRBJ1-2; 9 bases line up with TRBD1. Trimming cost V 1 base and J 5 bases; bases outside gene matches: 9. This CDR3 comprises 16 residues. Germline loops: CDR1 SGHDT, CDR2 YYEEEE.